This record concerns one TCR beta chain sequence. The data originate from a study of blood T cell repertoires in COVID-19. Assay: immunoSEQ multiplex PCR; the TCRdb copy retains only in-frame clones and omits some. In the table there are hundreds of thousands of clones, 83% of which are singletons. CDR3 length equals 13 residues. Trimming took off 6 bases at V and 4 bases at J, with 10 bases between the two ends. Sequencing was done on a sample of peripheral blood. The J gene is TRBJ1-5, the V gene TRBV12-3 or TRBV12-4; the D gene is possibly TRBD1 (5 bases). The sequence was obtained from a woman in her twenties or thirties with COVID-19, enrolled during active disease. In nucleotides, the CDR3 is TGTGCCAGCAGGGACACAGGAAATCAGCCCCAGCATTTT. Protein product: CASRDTGNQPQHF.